Included here is one T cell receptor beta chain sequence, with context. Its target antigen remains unknown. The sample holds no much larger clone one base away, and base qualities are not on file. The source of the sample is a study of T cell changes during pregnancy in multiple sclerosis (dated by TCRdb to the late 2010s). Study-wide context: The study examined how the T cell repertoire changed over the course of pregnancy in women with multiple sclerosis.

Library construction relied on the immunoSEQ multiplex PCR assay. TCRdb provides this immuneACCESS table in a form limited to in-frame rearrangements. Some clones are lacking; in checked studies, under half of them reflect an unresolved V gene, and why the rest are absent is not known. The sample table holds 40,000 to 45,000 clones, of which roughly 87% were seen once. Around 1.2% of the sample comes from the top ten. Based on the germline V gene, the CDR1 and CDR2 sequences are SQVTM and ANQGSEA. V loses 5 bases, J loses 5 bases, and the germline ends lie 14 bases apart. The CDR3 sequence holds 13 residues, the cysteine and phenylalanine included. Of the read, only the CDR3 DNA is kept; its 39 bases are in frame from base 1.

The source of this sequence is a female donor with multiple sclerosis, enrolled in a pregnancy study. The sample was CD4+ T cells from peripheral blood mononuclear cells, taken in the first trimester of pregnancy. The chain is encoded by TRBV29-1 joined to TRBJ2-3; TRBD2 is possibly the D segment (5 matching bases). The DNA reads TGCAGCGTTTCAGCGGAATTGGGAGATACGCAGTATTTT. This encodes CSVSAELGDTQYF.